Shown below are 20 T cell receptor beta chains from a single sample sequenced in a study of blood T cell repertoires in COVID-19. The table came from immunoSEQ multiplex PCR; TCRdb's copy has only in-frame clones and leaves some out. Here the sample spans around 220,000 clones, 80% to 85% being singletons. Sequenced material: peripheral blood. These receptor sequences come from a woman older than 75 with COVID-19, enrolled during active disease.

The chain uses TRBV6-2 or TRBV6-3 and TRBJ1-1, with D tentatively TRBD1 (5 bases). The CDR3 covers 16 residues. Trimming removed 2 bases from V and 2 bases from J, with 15 bases in between. Germline lookup yields CDR1 MNHEY and CDR2 SVGEGT. The DNA of the CDR3 is TGTGCCAGCAGTTACGAAAAAGGGGCCCCTAACACTGAAGCTTTCTTT. Protein sequence: CASSYEKGAPNTEAFF.

V usage is TRBV19 and J usage is TRBJ1-2; unclear D gene. The CDR3 extends over 17 amino acids. Germline V gene data show CDR1 as LNHDA and CDR2 as SQIVND (reference sequence). V gave up 4 bases and J gave up 4 bases, with 22 bases separating them. CDR3 loop: CASSNWAKSGTLYGYTF. The CDR3, as DNA: TGTGCCAGTAGTAACTGGGCCAAATCTGGAACCCTCTATGGCTACACCTTC.

The chain employs TRBV28 and TRBJ2-6; TRBD2 matches 7 bases. The CDR3 runs to 16 residues. The germline gives CDR1 MDHEN, CDR2 SYDVKM. Trimming cost V 5 bases and J 0 bases; bases outside gene matches: 4. The CDR3 coding sequence is TGTGCCAGCAGTAGCGGGACGCGCTCTGGGGCCAACGTCCTGACTTTC. It is translated as CASSSGTRSGANVLTF.

V is TRBV25-1 and J is TRBJ2-7, with 13 nucleotides matching TRBD2. Looked up from germline, CDR1 is MGHDK and CDR2 is SYGVNS. The CDR3 loop spans 18 amino acids. Trimming at V came to 3 bases and at J to 5 bases, leaving 13 bases not matched to a gene. CDR3 nucleotides: TGTGCCAGCAGTGACACCCGACTAGCGGGGGGCCTCCGGGACGAGCAGTACTTC. This gives the protein CASSDTRLAGGLRDEQYF.

CDR3 DNA sequence: TGTGCCAGCAGGGGGGGGAGTGAGGGGAAAAACATTCAGTACTTC. This translates into CASRGGSEGKNIQYF. This chain links TRBV3-1 (or the pseudogene TRBV3-2) with TRBJ2-4; 7 nucleotides align to TRBD2. The CDR3 has 15 amino acids. J gave up 4 bases and V 6 bases, and 9 bases lay outside the gene matches. The germline CDR1 and CDR2 sequences are LGHDT and YNNKEL (reference sequence).

The chain combines TRBV5-1 with TRBJ2-2, with D unresolved. Germline V gives CDR1 SGHRS, CDR2 YFSETQ. The CDR3 contains 13 residues. The germline V and J ends were trimmed by 3 bases and 7 bases, with 10 bases remaining between them. The CDR3, as DNA: TGCGCCAGCAGCTGGATGTCGGGCGGGGAGCTGTTTTTT. As protein: CASSWMSGGELFF.

J is TRBJ2-3 and V is TRBV7-2, with 9 nucleotides matching TRBD2. V trimming: 1 base; J trimming: 8 bases; junction bases outside the gene matches: 7. This CDR3 comprises 15 residues. Germline CDR1 is SGHTA and CDR2 is FQGNSA. CDR3 sequence (DNA): TGTGCCAGCAGCTTAGTTGGGACTAGCCCCGTTACGCAGTATTTT. This gives the protein CASSLVGTSPVTQYF.

This clone was observed a single time. The chain is built from TRBV28 and TRBJ1-5, with 10 nucleotides matching TRBD1. Germline V gene lookup returns CDR1 MDHEN and CDR2 SYDVKM. With V trimmed by 5 bases and J by 7 bases, 8 bases remained unmatched. The CDR3 consists of 15 residues. Here the CDR3 DNA reads TGTGCCAGCAGTCTAAGACAGGGGGCTGGGCAGCCCCAGCATTTT. Protein: CASSLRQGAGQPQHF. The entire variable domain, with the rest obtained from reference TRBV28 and TRBJ1-5, is as follows: DVKVTQSSRYLVKRTGEKVFLECVQDMDHENMFWYRQDPGLGLRLIYFSYDVKMKEKGDIPEGYSVSREKKERFSLILESASTNQTSMYLCASSLRQGAGQPQHFGDGTRLSIL.

V is TRBV2 and J is TRBJ2-7, with TRBD1 identical over 10 bases. Germline lookup yields CDR1 SNHLY and CDR2 FYNNEI. Trimming at V came to 5 bases and at J to 8 bases, leaving 9 bases not matched to a gene. This CDR3 contains 14 residues. As DNA, the CDR3 is TGTGCCAGCAGTCCCGGGACAGGGGTCTCGAAGCAGTACTTC. This codes for CASSPGTGVSKQYF.

The rearrangement joins TRBV7-9 to TRBJ2-2; perhaps TRBD1 as D (6 bases). In germline, CDR1 is SEHNR, CDR2 FQNEAQ (reference sequence). The CDR3 covers 14 residues. V gave up 5 bases and J gave up 4 bases, with 11 bases separating them. The CDR3 nucleotides read TGTGCCAGCAGCACAGGGTCCCCCACCGGGGAGCTGTTTTTT. Protein product: CASSTGSPTGELFF.

CDR3 bases: TGTGCCAGCAGCCGGGGAGTGGTGGGCACAGATACGCAGTATTTT. Its protein product is CASSRGVVGTDTQYF. This sequence joins TRBV6-5 and TRBJ2-3, with D possibly matching TRBD2 (5 bases). V dropped 6 bases and J dropped 1 base, with 14 bases sitting between them. CDR1 is MNHEY, CDR2 SVGAGI, per germline. The CDR3 runs to 15 residues.

The chain is built from TRBV28 and TRBJ2-7; D ambiguous. V was cut by 6 bases and J by 2 bases, with 17 bases left in between. Germline V gives CDR1 MDHEN, CDR2 SYDVKM. This CDR3 is 15 amino acids long. CDR3 in DNA: TGTGCCAGCAGCTCCTCGGAGACGGCGGCCTACGAGCAGTACTTC. Amino acids: CASSSSETAAYEQYF.

V usage is TRBV7-3 and J usage is TRBJ2-7; the D gene is possibly TRBD1 (7 bases). Germline values: CDR1 SGHTA, CDR2 FQGTGA. V was shortened by 1 base and J by 7 bases, with 20 bases between the two germline ends. This CDR3 has 16 residues. The CDR3 loop reads CASSLNAPSAGGEQYF. The CDR3 nucleotides read TGTGCCAGCAGCTTAAATGCCCCATCGGCAGGGGGGGAGCAGTACTTC.

The table lists this clone with a few counts. This chain joins TRBV6-5 and TRBJ1-4, with D perhaps TRBD1 (5 bases). V lost 2 bases and J lost 4, with 14 bases in between. The CDR3 contains 16 residues. The V gene's germline CDR1 is MNHEY and CDR2 SVGAGI. This CDR3 reads CASSYARPGGNEKLFF. CDR3 bases: TGTGCCAGCAGTTACGCTCGGCCCGGGGGTAATGAAAAACTGTTTTTT.

A few counts support this clone. The chain is built from TRBV5-1 and TRBJ1-5; perhaps TRBD1 as D (6 bases). CDR3 length: 15 amino acids. Trimming took off 6 bases at V and 2 bases at J, with 15 bases between the two ends. The germline V gene has CDR1 SGHRS and CDR2 YFSETQ. This CDR3 is CASTLNAGGNQPQHF. CDR3 DNA sequence: TGCGCCAGCACTCTGAACGCAGGGGGCAATCAGCCCCAGCATTTT.

This clone was seen a few times. The CDR3 DNA sequence: TGTGCCTGGACGACAGGGGGAGGCGATGAGCAGTTCTTC. As protein: CAWTTGGGDEQFF. The chain joins TRBV30 to TRBJ2-1; 9 positions agree with TRBD1. Trimming cost V 4 bases and J 8 bases; bases outside gene matches: 6. CDR1 is GTSNPN and CDR2 is SVGIG in the germline V gene (reference sequence). The CDR3 is 13 amino acids.

The chain recombines TRBV24-1 with TRBJ2-1; 9 bases line up with TRBD1. The trim removed 5 bases at V and 3 bases at J, leaving 4 bases unmatched. CDR3 length equals 15 residues. CDR1 is KGHDR, CDR2 SFDVKD, per germline. CDR3 loop: CATSARDRVYNEQFF. The CDR3 nucleotides are TGTGCCACCAGTGCCAGGGACAGGGTCTACAATGAGCAGTTCTTC.

This chain links TRBV14 with TRBJ1-5, with D possibly being TRBD1 (6 bases). CDR1 and CDR2 (germline): SGHDN, FVKESK. Trimming removed 1 base at V and 3 bases at J, with 10 bases between. There are 15 residues in the CDR3. This CDR3 reads CASSQGTAYNQPQHF. The CDR3 nucleotides are TGTGCCAGCAGCCAAGGGACAGCGTACAATCAGCCCCAGCATTTT. Using reference TRBV14 and TRBJ1-5 for the parts outside the CDR3, the full variable domain is EAGVTQFPSHSVIEKGQTVTLRCDPISGHDNLYWYRRVMGKEIKFLLHFVKESKQDESGMPNNRFLAERTGGTYSTLKVQPAELEDSGVYFCASSQGTAYNQPQHFGDGTRLSIL.

V usage is TRBV6-5 and J usage is TRBJ1-3, with D possibly being TRBD1 (5 bases). The V end lost 6 bases, the J end lost 1 base, and 13 bases lay between the germline ends. The CDR3 extends over 15 amino acids. Germline V gene sequence: CDR1 MNHEY, CDR2 SVGAGI. The CDR3 sequence: CASSPGGTSGNTIYF. Written as DNA, the CDR3 is TGTGCCAGCAGCCCCGGGGGGACTTCTGGAAACACCATATATTTT.

The chain combines TRBV20-1 with TRBJ1-2; D not resolved. This CDR3 has 11 residues. Germline loops: CDR1 DFQATT, CDR2 SNEGSKA (reference sequence). Trimming removed 5 bases at V and 8 bases at J, with 12 bases between. The CDR3 region is CSAPEMAGYTF. CDR3 coding DNA: TGCAGTGCTCCGGAGATGGCGGGCTACACCTTC.